The 27 T cell receptor beta chains in this list originate from one sample, sequenced in a study of T-cell reconstitution after alpha-beta-depleted transplantation in children. Unique molecular identifiers tagged the TCRbeta library. TCRdb used MiXCR to reprocess the PCR reads, holding one entry per CDR3 protein. The sample consists of 440,000 or so distinct CDR3 sequences, roughly two fifths of them appearing once. The sample consisted of PBMCs, taken before TCRalphabeta/CD19-depleted stem cell transplant. Receptors were obtained from a girl aged 2-10 years with aplastic anemia, due to receive a stem cell transplant.

This chain links TRBV30 with TRBJ2-1, with TRBD2 identical over 9 bases. V lost 5 bases to trimming and J lost 4 bases; unmatched junction nucleotides: 3. Germline V gene lookup returns CDR1 GTSNPN and CDR2 SVGIG (reference sequence). The CDR3 has 13 amino acids. In DNA form, the CDR3 reads TGTGCCTGGCTAGCGGGGATTTACAATGAGCAGTTCTTC. Its protein is CAWLAGIYNEQFF.

V gene TRBV7-2 combines with J gene TRBJ2-3; D gene unclear. CDR3 length equals 13 residues. Per the germline V gene, CDR1 is SGHTA and CDR2 is FQGNSA. V was cut by 5 bases and J by 0 bases, with 6 bases left in between. The CDR3 DNA reads as TGTGCCAGCAGCCCGGTTAGCACAGATACGCAGTATTTT. Amino acid sequence: CASSPVSTDTQYF.

The V gene is TRBV21-1, the J gene TRBJ2-1. TRBV21-1 constitutes a pseudogene. This CDR3 region has 15 residues. The DNA of the CDR3 is TGTGCCAGCAGCCCTAGGGTCATGATCTACAATGAGCAGTTCTTC. As protein: CASSPRVMIYNEQFF.

The rearrangement uses TRBV30 and TRBJ2-2, with D perhaps TRBD1 (6 bases). V dropped 0 bases and J dropped 0 bases, with 8 bases sitting between them. CDR3 length: 15 amino acids. Germline lookup yields CDR1 GTSNPN and CDR2 SVGIG (reference sequence). The CDR3 DNA reads as TGTGCCTGGAGTGTAGGACAGACGAACACCGGGGAGCTGTTTTTT. Amino acid sequence: CAWSVGQTNTGELFF.

V is TRBV20-1 and J is TRBJ1-1; 7 nucleotides align to TRBD1. The J segment lost 4 bases and the V segment lost 5 bases, leaving 10 bases of the junction unmatched. This CDR3 has 14 residues. Germline assignment: CDR1 DFQATT and CDR2 SNEGSKA (reference sequence). Here the CDR3 reads CSAPGDSLATEAFF. CDR3 nucleotides: TGCAGTGCTCCGGGGGACAGTCTTGCCACTGAAGCTTTCTTT.

This chain joins TRBV6-5 and TRBJ2-1; TRBD1 agrees at 12 bases. This CDR3 has 15 amino acids. Germline V CDR1 and CDR2: MNHEY, SVGAGI. V was pared by 2 bases and J by 7 bases, with 3 bases of the junction left unmatched. In DNA, the CDR3 is TGTGCCAGCAGTTACGGGACAGGGGGCAAAAATGAGCAGTTCTTC. This encodes CASSYGTGGKNEQFF.

In this sample, this clonotype turned up many times. The chain is built from TRBV5-1 and TRBJ2-3, with D perhaps matching TRBD2 (5 bases). The CDR3 is 15 amino acids. V gave up 2 bases and J gave up 0 bases, with 10 bases separating them. Germline V gene lookup returns CDR1 SGHRS and CDR2 YFSETQ. This CDR3 is CASSLAVTSTDTQYF. The CDR3 DNA reads TGCGCCAGCAGCTTAGCGGTAACTAGCACAGATACGCAGTATTTT. The variable domain in full, with the rest retrieved from reference TRBV5-1 and TRBJ2-3, is KAGVTQTPRYLIKTRGQQVTLSCSPISGHRSVSWYQQTPGQGLQFLFEYFSETQRNKGNFPGRFSGRQFSNSRSEMNVSTLELGDSALYLCASSLAVTSTDTQYFGPGTRLTVL.

This chain connects TRBV7-9 to TRBJ2-7; 11 nucleotides line up with TRBD2. V was clipped by 3 bases and J by 7 bases; unmatched bases: 5. Germline V CDR1 and CDR2: SEHNR, FQNEAQ (reference sequence). The CDR3 sequence is 14 residues long. Here the CDR3 DNA reads TGTGCCAGCAGCTTTAGCGGGGGGGCGGGAGAGCAGTACTTC. It is translated as CASSFSGGAGEQYF.

At least ten counts were recorded for this clonotype. The chain links TRBV20-1 to TRBJ2-3; D possibly corresponds to TRBD2 (7 bases). Germline-derived CDR1 and CDR2 are DFQATT and SNEGSKA (reference sequence). This CDR3 is built from 12 residues. CDR3: CAGALRTDTQYF. The CDR3 DNA follows: TGCGCGGGGGCCCTGCGCACAGATACGCAGTATTTT.

V and J are TRBV10-3 and TRBJ2-7; TRBD1 agrees at 7 bases. Trimming took 6 bases from V and 3 from J; bases not matched to a gene: 5. There are 13 residues in the CDR3. Germline lookup yields CDR1 ENHRY and CDR2 SYGVKD. The CDR3 loop reads CAIRPWDSYEQYF. CDR3 sequence (DNA): TGTGCCATCAGGCCCTGGGACAGCTACGAGCAGTACTTC.

J is TRBJ2-7 and V is TRBV10-3, with D possibly TRBD2 on 6 matching bases. This CDR3 comprises 12 residues. Germline V CDR1 and CDR2: ENHRY, SYGVKD. Trimming removed 7 bases from V and 2 bases from J, with 9 bases in between. Here the CDR3 DNA reads TGTGCCATCATAGGAGGGACCTACGAGCAGTACTTC. Its translation is CAIIGGTYEQYF.

The chain carries TRBV6-5 and TRBJ1-2; the D is unclear. V dropped 4 bases and J dropped 0 bases, with 9 bases sitting between them. The germline gives CDR1 MNHEY, CDR2 SVGAGI. This CDR3 is built from 14 residues. Here the CDR3 DNA reads TGTGCCAGCAGTTGGAGGAAGACTAACTATGGCTACACCTTC. Translating it yields CASSWRKTNYGYTF.

This chain joins TRBV4-1 and TRBJ2-5; no definite D call. V lost 6 bases and J lost 3, with 14 bases in between. This CDR3 region has 14 residues. Germline loops: CDR1 MGHRA, CDR2 YSYEKL. The CDR3: CASRAMGLEETQYF. CDR3 nucleotides: TGCGCCAGCAGAGCCATGGGGTTAGAAGAGACCCAGTACTTC.

The chain links TRBV7-6 to TRBJ2-3; 8 bases map to TRBD1. CDR3 length equals 16 residues. The J segment lost 5 bases and the V segment lost 5 bases, leaving 12 bases of the junction unmatched. CDR1 is SGHVS and CDR2 is FNYEAQ in the germline V gene. The CDR3, as DNA: TGTGCCAGCAGCCTTCCGACAGGGGAGCACGGAGATACGCAGTATTTT. Protein sequence: CASSLPTGEHGDTQYF.

This clonotype was detected ten times or more. V is TRBV4-1 and J is TRBJ2-7, with 10 bases that match TRBD2. J gave up 7 bases and V 1 base, and 4 bases lay outside the gene matches. The germline V gene has CDR1 MGHRA and CDR2 YSYEKL. This CDR3 contains 14 residues. The CDR3 coding sequence is TGCGCCAGCAGCCAAGGGGGACTAGCGTCGGAGCAGTACTTC. Translated: CASSQGGLASEQYF.

The chain uses TRBV20-1 and TRBJ1-6; 7 nucleotides agree with TRBD1. V dropped 3 bases and J dropped 8; count of bases not matched to a gene: 13. This CDR3 contains 16 residues. In germline, CDR1 is DFQATT, CDR2 SNEGSKA (reference sequence). The CDR3 sequence is CSARFSTGRAYSPLHF. The CDR3 region has the DNA TGCAGTGCTAGGTTTTCGACAGGGCGCGCCTATTCACCCCTCCACTTT.

This clonotype was picked up many times. The chain couples TRBV5-1 to TRBJ2-7, with D perhaps matching TRBD1 (5 bases). From germline, CDR1 is SGHRS and CDR2 YFSETQ. CDR3 length equals 15 residues. Trimming stripped 0 bases from V and 6 bases from J, with 16 bases between. The CDR3 nucleotides read TGCGCCAGCAGCTTGGGGGCAGGGAACCCAATCGAGCAGTACTTC. Translation: CASSLGAGNPIEQYF.

The chain is built from TRBV4-2 and TRBJ2-1; D call uncertain. This CDR3 region has 14 residues. Trimming stripped 1 base from V and 5 bases from J, with 9 bases between. Looked up from germline, CDR1 is LGHNA and CDR2 is YNFKEQ. The CDR3 DNA reads TGTGCCAGCAGCCAAGTCGTTGGAGACAATGAGCAGTTCTTC. As protein: CASSQVVGDNEQFF.

This clonotype was picked up one time. The rearrangement uses TRBV5-1 and TRBJ1-2; TRBD1 aligns across 8 bases. This CDR3 region has 16 residues. The germline V gene has CDR1 SGHRS and CDR2 YFSETQ. Germline trimming cut 2 bases from V and 8 bases from J; bases unmatched to any gene: 14. The CDR3 loop is CASSFGQGYGSGGYTF. The CDR3 DNA reads as TGCGCCAGCAGCTTCGGACAGGGATATGGTTCGGGGGGCTACACCTTC.

The V and J genes are TRBV12-3 or TRBV12-4 and TRBJ2-3; D possibly corresponds to TRBD1 (6 bases). The CDR3 is 16 residues long. V was cut by 8 bases and J by 1 base, with 19 bases left in between. CDR3 amino acids: CASHLARQDRTDTQYF. The CDR3 DNA is TGTGCCAGCCACCTCGCACGACAGGACCGCACAGATACGCAGTATTTT.

The V and J genes are TRBV20-1 and TRBJ1-1, with D unresolved. From germline, CDR1 is DFQATT and CDR2 SNEGSKA (reference sequence). The length of the CDR3 is 13 residues. V was pared by 5 bases and J by 6 bases, with 16 bases between. In DNA form, the CDR3 reads TGCAGTGCTCCCCTCAGTAATCGAGCTGAAGCTTTCTTT. Protein sequence: CSAPLSNRAEAFF.

This clonotype was found a few times. V usage is TRBV20-1 and J usage is TRBJ1-2, with 10 bases matching TRBD1. After removal of 2 bases from V and 4 bases from J, the junction contained 4 bases not matched to a gene. The V gene's germline CDR1 is DFQATT and CDR2 SNEGSKA (reference sequence). The CDR3 contains 14 residues. The CDR3 spells CSARPGQGIYGYTF. DNA of the CDR3: TGCAGTGCTAGACCGGGACAGGGGATCTATGGCTACACCTTC.

The chain employs TRBV15 and TRBJ2-7; 7 bases are a match to TRBD2. Germline V gene lookup returns CDR1 LNHNV and CDR2 YYDKDF (reference sequence). The CDR3 spans 15 residues. Germline trimming cut 1 base from V and 2 bases from J; bases unmatched to any gene: 5. The CDR3 region has the DNA TGTGCCACCAGCAGAGGGGCTAGCGGTACCTACGAGCAGTACTTC. The encoded protein is CATSRGASGTYEQYF.

The gene calls are TRBV29-1 and TRBJ2-3; 8 bases align to TRBD2. With 7 bases clipped from V and 1 base from J, the junction kept 7 bases outside the gene matches. CDR1 and CDR2 (germline): SQVTM, ANQGSEA. There are 14 residues in the CDR3. CDR3 in amino acids: CSGCSGTRTDTQYF. DNA of the CDR3: TGCAGCGGTTGTAGCGGGACCCGCACAGATACGCAGTATTTT.

On this clonotype itself: This may come from a read error, since a much larger clone is one base off. As DNA, the CDR3 is TGCGCCAGCAGCTTGGCCGTTAGCGGGAGAGATGAGCAGATCTTC. Translated, it gives CASSLAVSGRDEQIF. This chain links TRBV5-1 with TRBJ2-1, with 9 nucleotides matching TRBD2. Germline V gives CDR1 SGHRS, CDR2 YFSETQ. The CDR3 has 15 amino acids.

The chain is built from TRBV29-1 and TRBJ2-5, with unresolved D. The CDR3 contains 13 residues. Trimming pared 6 bases from V and 1 base from J, leaving 12 bases between. CDR1 is SQVTM, CDR2 ANQGSEA, per germline. The CDR3 loop reads CSVRRQVQETQYF. The CDR3 nucleotides read TGCAGCGTCCGGCGGCAGGTCCAAGAGACCCAGTACTTC. Drawing the rest from reference TRBV29-1 and TRBJ2-5, the complete variable domain is SAVISQKPSRDICQRGTSLTIQCQVDSQVTMMFWYRQQPGQSLTLIATANQGSEATYESGFVIDKFPISRPNLTFSTLTVSNMSPEDSSIYLCSVRRQVQETQYFGPGTRLLVL.

This clonotype was recorded many times. The CDR3 here is CASSQTISYNSPLHF. The CDR3, as DNA: TGTGCCAGCAGCCAGACAATCTCCTATAATTCACCCCTCCACTTT. The chain recombines TRBV27 with TRBJ1-6, with D hard to call. The CDR3 consists of 15 residues. Trimming removed 6 bases at V and 0 bases at J, with 9 bases between. CDR1 and CDR2 from the germline V gene are MNHEY and SMNVEV (reference sequence).